This TCR beta chain was identified during a study of T cells in Graves' hyperthyroidism and ophthalmopathy. Germline V lookup: CDR1 MNHNY, CDR2 SVGAGI (reference sequence). V shed 2 bases and J shed 2 bases, with 10 bases lying between them. CDR3 length: 14 residues. Amplified TCR beta CDR3 regions derived from RNA transcripts. During a first-round RT-PCR of the TCR CDR3, the HTBI primer set was used. Using its own MiXCR run on the multiplex PCR reads, TCRdb lists one record per CDR3 protein. The sample lists about 410,000 distinct CDR3 sequences; approximately 15% were seen once. Lactation, pregnancy, other autoimmune disease or uncontrolled infection excluded patients. The PBMCs were sourced from fresh peripheral blood (more than 9 ml). This clonotype was detected ten times or more.

Sample: blood. This TCR was sampled from a man aged 18-30 years with Graves' ophthalmopathy. This rearrangement joins TRBV6-6 to TRBJ2-7; TRBD1 is a possible D gene (5 bases). The CDR3 is CASSYRQGTYEQYF. The CDR3, as DNA: TGTGCCAGCAGTTACCGTCAGGGTACCTACGAGCAGTACTTC.